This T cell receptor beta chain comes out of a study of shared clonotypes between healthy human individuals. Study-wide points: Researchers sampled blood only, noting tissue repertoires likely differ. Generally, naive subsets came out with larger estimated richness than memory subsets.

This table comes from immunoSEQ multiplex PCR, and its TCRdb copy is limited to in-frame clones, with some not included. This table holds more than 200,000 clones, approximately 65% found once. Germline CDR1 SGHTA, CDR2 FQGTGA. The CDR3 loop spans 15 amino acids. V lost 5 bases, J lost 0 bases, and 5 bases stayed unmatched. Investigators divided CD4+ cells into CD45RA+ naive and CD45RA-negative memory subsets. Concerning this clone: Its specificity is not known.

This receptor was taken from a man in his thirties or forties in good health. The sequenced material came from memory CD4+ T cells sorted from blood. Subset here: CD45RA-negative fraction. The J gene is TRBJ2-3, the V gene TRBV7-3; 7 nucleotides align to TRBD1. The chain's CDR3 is CASSPGTVSTDTQYF. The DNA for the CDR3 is TGTGCCAGCAGCCCGGGGACAGTTAGCACAGATACGCAGTATTTT.